Following are 18 T cell receptor beta chains from one sample sequenced in a study of cytomegalovirus exposure and HLA in healthy donors. Researchers ran the PCR with 60 Vbeta and 13 Jbeta primers. Sequencing used immunoSEQ multiplex PCR; TCRdb keeps in-frame clones, though not all of them. Found here are about 130,000 clones, around 74% of them singletons; the top ten hold 5.5% to 8.5%. Sequencing was carried out using PBMCs. All receptors come from a male donor in good health and CMV-seronegative.

The gene calls are TRBV5-4 and TRBJ1-2; 9 positions agree with TRBD1. With 5 bases clipped from V and 4 bases from J, the junction kept 6 bases outside the gene matches. This CDR3 spans 14 amino acids. CDR1 SGHNT and CDR2 YYREEE come from the germline V gene (reference sequence). The CDR3 spells CASSPPGQGYGYTF. For the CDR3, the DNA is TGTGCCAGCAGTCCACCGGGACAGGGCTATGGCTACACCTTC.

The chain uses TRBV11-2 and TRBJ2-5; 7 bases agree with TRBD1. CDR3 length equals 13 residues. Per the germline V gene, CDR1 is SGHAT and CDR2 is FQNNGV. The trim removed 1 base at V and 11 bases at J, leaving 7 bases unmatched. The CDR3 DNA reads TGTGCCAGCAGCTTAGGGGTGGGGACAGAGCAGTACTTC. This translates into CASSLGVGTEQYF.

The J gene is TRBJ2-5, the V gene TRBV9; TRBD1 matches at 7 bases. V trimming: 5 bases; J trimming: 5 bases; junction bases outside the gene matches: 12. CDR1 is SGDLS and CDR2 is YYNGEE in the germline V gene. There are 15 residues in the CDR3. CDR3 amino acids: CASSPGQPTGETQYF. CDR3 DNA: TGTGCCAGCAGTCCGGGACAGCCGACTGGTGAGACCCAGTACTTC.

This clone is medium-sized. This rearrangement joins TRBV2 to TRBJ2-7; the D gene is possibly TRBD1 (6 bases). Germline values: CDR1 SNHLY, CDR2 FYNNEI. Trimming shortened V by 7 bases and J by 0 bases, and 10 bases separated the two germline ends. This CDR3 has 13 amino acids. The CDR3 protein is CASKPDSSYEQYF. CDR3 in DNA: TGTGCCAGCAAACCGGACAGCTCCTACGAGCAGTACTTC. The variable domain in full, with the rest retrieved from reference TRBV2 and TRBJ2-7, is EPEVTQTPSHQVTQMGQEVILRCVPISNHLYFYWYRQILGQKVEFLVSFYNNEISEKSEIFDDQFSVERPDGSNFTLKIRSTKLEDSAMYFCASKPDSSYEQYFGPGTRLTVT.

The chain employs TRBV30 and TRBJ2-1; 7 bases are shared with TRBD2. The germline CDR1 and CDR2 sequences are GTSNPN and SVGIG (reference sequence). The CDR3 contains 13 residues. Trimming took 8 bases from V and 8 from J; bases not matched to a gene: 12. This chain's CDR3 is CAASTSIIDEQFF. Written as DNA, the CDR3 is TGTGCCGCGTCGACTAGCATTATCGATGAGCAGTTCTTC.

CDR3 amino acids: CASNSIAGGISYEQYF. CDR3 DNA sequence: TGTGCCAGCAACTCCATAGCGGGAGGAATATCGTACGAGCAGTACTTC. V is TRBV7-2 and J is TRBJ2-7, with 10 bases aligning to TRBD2. The CDR3 consists of 16 residues. The V gene end was trimmed by 7 bases and the J gene end by 4 bases; junction bases not matched to a gene: 13. CDR1 and CDR2 from the germline V gene are SGHTA and FQGNSA.

This chain connects TRBV29-1 to TRBJ2-1; 8 bases are a match to TRBD2. This CDR3 comprises 14 residues. J gave up 2 bases and V 5 bases, and 5 bases lay outside the gene matches. CDR1 is SQVTM, CDR2 ANQGSEA, per germline. CDR3 DNA: TGCAGCGTTTCTGGACTAGCCCCCTACAATGAGCAGTTCTTC. As protein: CSVSGLAPYNEQFF.

V and J are TRBV7-2 and TRBJ2-2; 8 bases fit TRBD2. The CDR3 has 14 amino acids. V lost 11 bases, J lost 6 bases, and 11 bases stayed unmatched. Germline V gene lookup returns CDR1 SGHTA and CDR2 FQGNSA. This CDR3 is CAQGLVGGSGELFF. The CDR3 nucleotides are TGTGCCCAGGGACTAGTGGGGGGGTCCGGGGAGCTGTTTTTT.

This sequence joins TRBV28 and TRBJ2-2; 9 bases map to TRBD1. Germline CDR1 reads MDHEN; CDR2 reads SYDVKM. This CDR3 has 15 amino acids. The trim removed 6 bases at V and 4 bases at J, leaving 6 bases unmatched. The CDR3 loop is CASRPPTGGTGELFF. The CDR3 DNA follows: TGTGCCAGCAGGCCTCCGACAGGGGGCACCGGGGAGCTGTTTTTT.

V and J are TRBV2 and TRBJ1-1; 9 nucleotides align to TRBD1. V shed 2 bases, J shed 2 bases, and the junction held 6 bases outside the gene matches. CDR1 is SNHLY and CDR2 is FYNNEI in the germline V gene. The CDR3 contains 16 residues. Written as DNA, the CDR3 is TGTGCCAGCAGTGAAAAGAGGACAGGGGTAAACACTGAAGCTTTCTTT. This translates into CASSEKRTGVNTEAFF.

The chain has TRBV6-1 and TRBJ2-5; tentative D call: TRBD2 (5 bases). The CDR3 sequence is 15 residues long. V was shortened by 4 bases and J by 5 bases, with 17 bases between the two germline ends. CDR1 and CDR2 from the germline V gene are MNHNS and SASEGT. CDR3 region: CASSGYFRERETQYF. The CDR3 nucleotides read TGTGCCAGCAGTGGGTACTTCCGCGAGCGGGAGACCCAGTACTTC.

The rearrangement links TRBV29-1 to TRBJ1-3; weak D call: TRBD1 (5 bases). Looked up from germline, CDR1 is SQVTM and CDR2 is ANQGSEA. The CDR3 is made up of 13 amino acids. V dropped 4 bases and J dropped 2 bases, with 9 bases sitting between them. CDR3 DNA sequence: TGCAGCGTTGCAGGGCTGGCTGGAAACACCATATATTTT. It codes for CSVAGLAGNTIYF.

The chain carries TRBV7-2 and TRBJ2-7, with TRBD2 matching 8 bases. CDR1 is SGHTA, CDR2 FQGNSA, per germline. The V segment lost 7 bases and the J segment 6 bases; nucleotides outside the gene matches: 14. This CDR3 contains 15 residues. The CDR3, as DNA: TGTGCCAGCAACAAACCCTGGACTAGCCCTCGCGAGCAGTACTTC. Translation: CASNKPWTSPREQYF.

The chain has TRBV28 and TRBJ1-2; TRBD1 aligns across 7 bases. The germline V gene has CDR1 MDHEN and CDR2 SYDVKM. V shed 6 bases, J shed 4 bases, and the junction held 8 bases outside the gene matches. The CDR3 contains 14 residues. The DNA of the CDR3 is TGTGCCAGCAGGGATCAGGGGGTTATCTATGGCTACACCTTC. It translates to CASRDQGVIYGYTF.

The gene calls are TRBV7-2 and TRBJ1-5, with D perhaps matching TRBD1 (5 bases). This CDR3 region has 14 residues. Germline V gene sequence: CDR1 SGHTA, CDR2 FQGNSA. The V end lost 1 base, the J end lost 6 bases, and 10 bases lay between the germline ends. The CDR3 is CASSLVKGRQPQHF. DNA of the CDR3: TGTGCCAGCAGCTTAGTGAAGGGGCGTCAGCCCCAGCATTTT. Full variable domain (missing parts from reference TRBV7-2 and TRBJ1-5): GAGVSQSPSNKVTEKGKDVELRCDPISGHTALYWYRQSLGQGLEFLIYFQGNSAPDKSGLPSDRFSAERTGGSVSTLTIQRTQQEDSAVYLCASSLVKGRQPQHFGDGTRLSIL.

The rearrangement uses TRBV4-3 and TRBJ2-2; D possibly corresponds to TRBD2 (5 bases). Germline assignment: CDR1 LGHNA and CDR2 YSLEER. The CDR3 has 16 residues. Trimming removed 0 bases from V and 4 bases from J, with 12 bases in between. The CDR3 spells CASSQDEGRGTGELFF. Written as DNA, the CDR3 is TGCGCCAGCAGCCAAGATGAGGGTCGGGGCACCGGGGAGCTGTTTTTT.

V usage is TRBV5-1 and J usage is TRBJ2-5, with 9 nucleotides matching TRBD2. Trimming took 0 bases from V and 11 from J; bases not matched to a gene: 2. The germline CDR1 and CDR2 sequences are SGHRS and YFSETQ. This CDR3 is built from 12 residues. For the CDR3, the DNA is TGCGCCAGCAGCTTGGTAGCGGGAGAGCAGTACTTC. Its protein is CASSLVAGEQYF.

This clone was seen a handful of times. The V and J genes are TRBV5-1 and TRBJ1-1, with 10 bases aligning to TRBD1. The trim removed 4 bases at V and 1 base at J, leaving 10 bases unmatched. The germline CDR1 and CDR2 sequences are SGHRS and YFSETQ. The CDR3 is 17 residues long. The CDR3 spells CASSPADRGRGNTEAFF. In DNA, the CDR3 is TGCGCCAGCAGCCCTGCCGACAGGGGGCGTGGGAACACTGAAGCTTTCTTT.